This T cell receptor beta chain was observed in a study of blood T cells in healthy people across ages. For the second PCR, which ran for about 7 to 12 cycles, a sample-barcoded 5' primer and a J-beta primer mix were used. From the 5' RACE reads, TCRdb called clonotypes with MiXCR, one entry per CDR3 protein. The sample records about 1.4 million distinct CDR3 sequences, roughly 64% being singletons. Germline CDR1 and CDR2: MGHRA and YSYEKL. This CDR3 has 17 residues. V lost 8 bases and J lost 1; bases outside the gene matches: 9. The rearrangement links TRBV4-1 to TRBJ2-5; 14 nucleotides match TRBD2. The receptor was derived from a man younger than 35 in good health. Input material: blood. CDR3 amino acids: CASQIRTSGGIQETQYF. As DNA, the CDR3 is TGCGCCAGCCAAATTAGGACTAGCGGGGGGATCCAAGAGACCCAGTACTTC.